This is a list of T cell receptor beta chains from one sample in a study of T cells in Graves' hyperthyroidism and ophthalmopathy. Each CDR3 protein gets one entry after TCRdb re-called the multiplex PCR reads with MiXCR. The top ten hold around 34% of the sample, which has about 320,000 distinct CDR3 sequences, 15% to 20% seen once. The sequenced sample consisted of blood. The receptor source for this set is a man under 40 with Graves' hyperthyroidism. Both conserved end residues are part of each CDR3. D genes are given only for firm matches. Some rows have no size entry. The others give once, few or many, or a class for an expanded clone.

D gene: TRBD1; V gene: TRBV27; clone size: NA; J gene: TRBJ2-5; CDR3 DNA: TGTGCCAGCAGTTCAGGACAGGTCGTAGAGACCCAGTACTTC; CDR3 protein: CASSSGQVVETQYF
D gene: TRBD1; V gene: TRBV29-1; clone size: many; J gene: TRBJ2-3; CDR3 DNA: TGCAGCGTTACAGGGGTATTGGCAGATACGCAGTATTTT; CDR3 protein: CSVTGVLADTQYF
D gene: TRBD1; V gene: TRBV2; clone size: few; J gene: TRBJ1-2; CDR3 DNA: TGTGCCAGCAGTGAGCCGGGACAGGGGAGCGGCTACACCTTC; CDR3 protein: CASSEPGQGSGYTF
D gene: TRBD1; V gene: TRBV12-5; clone size: few; J gene: TRBJ1-5; CDR3 DNA: TGTGCTAGTGGGACAGGGGGCCAGCCCCAGCATTTT; CDR3 protein: CASGTGGQPQHF
D gene: NA; V gene: TRBV20-1; clone size: many; J gene: TRBJ2-1; CDR3 DNA: TGCAGTGCTAGAGGATCGCAATCGGACAGATACAATGAGCAGTTCTTC; CDR3 protein: CSARGSQSDRYNEQFF
D gene: NA; V gene: TRBV18; clone size: few; J gene: TRBJ2-2; CDR3 DNA: TGTGCCAGCTCACCACCTGCGGATCCCAACACCGGGGAGCTGTTTTTT; CDR3 protein: CASSPPADPNTGELFF
D gene: NA; V gene: TRBV3-1; clone size: many; J gene: TRBJ2-7; CDR3 DNA: TGTGCCAGCCGTAGAGGGGTCGAGCAGTACTTC; CDR3 protein: CASRRGVEQYF
D gene: NA; V gene: TRBV3-1; clone size: few; J gene: TRBJ2-5; CDR3 DNA: TGTGCCAGCAGCCAAGCGCCAGTTCAAGAGACCCAGTACTTC; CDR3 protein: CASSQAPVQETQYF
D gene: NA; V gene: TRBV12-3/TRBV12-4; clone size: many; J gene: TRBJ2-7; CDR3 DNA: TGTGCCAGCAGTTTAACAGAATCCTACGAGCAGTACTTC; CDR3 protein: CASSLTESYEQYF
D gene: TRBD1; V gene: TRBV12-3/TRBV12-4; clone size: many; J gene: TRBJ2-3; CDR3 DNA: TGTGCCAGCAGCCCCCCGACAGGGAGTACAGATACGCAGTATTTT; CDR3 protein: CASSPPTGSTDTQYF
D gene: NA; V gene: TRBV6-1; clone size: many; J gene: TRBJ1-1; CDR3 DNA: TGTGCCAGCAGTGATCTGTGGGGCAGTGAAGCTTTCTTT; CDR3 protein: CASSDLWGSEAFF
D gene: NA; V gene: TRBV12-3/TRBV12-4; clone size: many; J gene: TRBJ2-5; CDR3 DNA: TGTGCCAGCCTCCCCTCCCAGGGGCTAGGGACCCAGTACTTC; CDR3 protein: CASLPSQGLGTQYF
D gene: TRBD1; V gene: TRBV18; clone size: many; J gene: TRBJ1-2; CDR3 DNA: TGTGCCAGCTCACCCGCCTCGGGACAGGGAGTTAATGGCTACACCTTC; CDR3 protein: CASSPASGQGVNGYTF
D gene: TRBD2; V gene: TRBV10-3; clone size: few; J gene: TRBJ2-3; CDR3 DNA: TGTGCCATCAACGGACTAGCGGGATCAGATACGCAGTATTTT; CDR3 protein: CAINGLAGSDTQYF
D gene: TRBD1; V gene: TRBV20-1; clone size: few; J gene: TRBJ1-4; CDR3 DNA: TGCAGCGTCCAAAGGGGGGACAGGGATGAAAAACTGTTTTTT; CDR3 protein: CSVQRGDRDEKLFF
D gene: NA; V gene: TRBV19; clone size: few; J gene: TRBJ1-2; CDR3 DNA: TGTGCCAGTAGGGGACGGCTGTGGAGCGGCTACACCTTC; CDR3 protein: CASRGRLWSGYTF
D gene: NA; V gene: TRBV10-3; clone size: many; J gene: TRBJ2-7; CDR3 DNA: TGTGCCTCAAGAGGCCTAGACCCCTACGAGCAGTACTTC; CDR3 protein: CASRGLDPYEQYF
D gene: NA; V gene: TRBV30; clone size: many; J gene: TRBJ2-1; CDR3 DNA: TGTGCCTGGAGTGTTGGGACATTGAGCTCCTACAATGAGCAGTTCTTC; CDR3 protein: CAWSVGTLSSYNEQFF
D gene: NA; V gene: TRBV5-6; clone size: many; J gene: TRBJ1-2; CDR3 DNA: TGTGCCAGCAGCTTGATGACAGCAGACGGTGGCTACACCTTC; CDR3 protein: CASSLMTADGGYTF
D gene: NA; V gene: TRBV25-1; clone size: NA; J gene: TRBJ1-2; CDR3 DNA: TGTGCCAGCAGTGAGCGGGGGATTACCGCGAGAGGCTACACCTTC; CDR3 protein: CASSERGITARGYTF
D gene: NA; V gene: TRBV15; clone size: NA; J gene: TRBJ2-2; CDR3 DNA: TGTGCCACCAGCAGAGGTGGTTTTTACGGGGAGCTGTTTTTT; CDR3 protein: CATSRGGFYGELFF
D gene: TRBD1; V gene: TRBV27; clone size: NA; J gene: TRBJ1-4; CDR3 DNA: TGTGCCAGCAGTTCCCCGGACAGGGGCAATGAAAAACTGTTTTTT; CDR3 protein: CASSSPDRGNEKLFF
D gene: TRBD2; V gene: TRBV6-1; clone size: many; J gene: TRBJ2-7; CDR3 DNA: TGTGCCACCGAGGGGACTAGCGGGACCCAAGAGCAGTACTTC; CDR3 protein: CATEGTSGTQEQYF
D gene: TRBD1; V gene: TRBV2; clone size: many; J gene: TRBJ2-7; CDR3 DNA: TGTGCCAGTCCGTCCCCGGGACAGGGCTCATACGAGCAGTACTTC; CDR3 protein: CASPSPGQGSYEQYF